These T cell receptor beta chains were read from a single sample in a study of cytomegalovirus exposure and HLA in healthy donors. TCRdb's table, derived via immunoSEQ multiplex PCR, lists solely in-frame clones and lacks some. The sample shows about 67,000 clones, 75% to 90% of them seen only once. The sequencing input was PBMCs. The source of these receptors is a woman aged 25 to 39 in good health and CMV-seropositive. CDR3s include the opening cysteine and the closing phenylalanine or tryptophan. D genes are given only for firm matches. Clone size is stated in some rows and not others, as once, few, many or a class when expanded.

abundance: NA
d_gene: TRBD1
v_gene: TRBV27
j_gene: TRBJ2-6
CDR3aa: CASSRRDRLYSGANVLTF
CDR3nt: TGTGCCAGCAGTCGCCGGGACAGGCTTTACTCTGGGGCCAACGTCCTGACTTTC

abundance: NA
d_gene: TRBD1
v_gene: TRBV5-1
j_gene: TRBJ1-2
CDR3aa: CASSPTGGAYGYTF
CDR3nt: TGCGCCAGCAGCCCCACAGGGGGCGCCTATGGCTACACCTTC

abundance: NA
d_gene: TRBD1
v_gene: TRBV11-2
j_gene: TRBJ2-7
CDR3aa: CASSLGTVYEQYF
CDR3nt: TGTGCCAGCAGCTTGGGGACAGTCTACGAGCAGTACTTC

abundance: once
d_gene: TRBD2
v_gene: TRBV9
j_gene: TRBJ2-3
CDR3aa: CASSKIAGGPGFTDTQYF
CDR3nt: TGTGCCAGCAGCAAAATAGCGGGAGGGCCAGGTTTCACAGATACGCAGTATTTT

abundance: NA
d_gene: NA
v_gene: TRBV19
j_gene: TRBJ2-4
CDR3aa: CASTVGTSGGKNIQYF
CDR3nt: TGTGCCAGTACCGTCGGGACATCAGGAGGCAAAAACATTCAGTACTTC

abundance: NA
d_gene: TRBD2
v_gene: TRBV6-5
j_gene: TRBJ2-1
CDR3aa: CASRGTSGYNEQFF
CDR3nt: TGTGCCAGCAGGGGGACTAGCGGTTACAATGAGCAGTTCTTC

abundance: NA
d_gene: NA
v_gene: TRBV4-1
j_gene: TRBJ2-1
CDR3aa: CASSQDYPSASYNEQFF
CDR3nt: TGCGCCAGCAGCCAAGATTATCCTAGCGCCTCCTACAATGAGCAGTTCTTC

abundance: NA
d_gene: NA
v_gene: TRBV7-2
j_gene: TRBJ1-2
CDR3aa: CASGYPRGLGYTF
CDR3nt: TGTGCCAGCGGCTATCCGCGGGGGCTTGGCTACACCTTC

abundance: once
d_gene: TRBD1
v_gene: TRBV5-4
j_gene: TRBJ2-7
CDR3aa: CASSSGQGGYEQYF
CDR3nt: TGTGCCAGCAGCTCCGGACAGGGGGGCTACGAGCAGTACTTC

abundance: once
d_gene: TRBD1
v_gene: TRBV6-1
j_gene: TRBJ1-2
CDR3aa: CASSGGQGANYGYTF
CDR3nt: TGTGCCAGCAGTGGAGGACAGGGCGCTAACTATGGCTACACCTTC

abundance: few
d_gene: TRBD2
v_gene: TRBV5-1
j_gene: TRBJ2-5
CDR3aa: CASSFEGLVKETQYF
CDR3nt: TGCGCCAGCAGCTTTGAGGGACTAGTCAAAGAGACCCAGTACTTC

abundance: NA
d_gene: TRBD2
v_gene: TRBV10-2
j_gene: TRBJ2-3
CDR3aa: CASSGTRTSGTDTQYF
CDR3nt: TGCGCCAGCAGTGGGACAAGGACTAGCGGCACAGATACGCAGTATTTT

abundance: once
d_gene: NA
v_gene: TRBV28
j_gene: TRBJ1-2
CDR3aa: CASSFRGGYGYTF
CDR3nt: TGTGCCAGCAGTTTTAGGGGCGGCTATGGCTACACCTTC

abundance: NA
d_gene: TRBD2
v_gene: TRBV10-3
j_gene: TRBJ2-1
CDR3aa: CAATSGRRRQFF
CDR3nt: TGTGCCGCGACTAGCGGGAGAAGGAGGCAGTTCTTC

abundance: NA
d_gene: NA
v_gene: TRBV5-1
j_gene: TRBJ2-1
CDR3aa: CASSLGAKYNEQFF
CDR3nt: TGCGCCAGCAGCTTGGGGGCTAAGTACAATGAGCAGTTCTTC

abundance: NA
d_gene: NA
v_gene: TRBV6-1
j_gene: TRBJ1-3
CDR3aa: CASSPGAFSGNTIYF
CDR3nt: TGTGCCAGCAGTCCTGGGGCCTTCTCTGGAAACACCATATATTTT

abundance: NA
d_gene: NA
v_gene: TRBV7-3
j_gene: TRBJ2-1
CDR3aa: CASSLNGSTYNEQFF
CDR3nt: TGTGCCAGCAGCTTAAACGGGAGCACCTACAATGAGCAGTTCTTC

abundance: few
d_gene: NA
v_gene: TRBV5-4
j_gene: TRBJ1-1
CDR3aa: CASSLSGRQAEAFF
CDR3nt: TGTGCCAGCAGCTTGTCGGGGCGACAGGCTGAAGCTTTCTTT

abundance: NA
d_gene: TRBD2
v_gene: TRBV29-1
j_gene: TRBJ2-5
CDR3aa: CSGSWRGSETQYF
CDR3nt: TGCAGCGGGTCTTGGCGGGGGTCCGAGACCCAGTACTTC

abundance: NA
d_gene: TRBD2
v_gene: TRBV14
j_gene: TRBJ2-1
CDR3aa: CASSQTDLAGEKFF
CDR3nt: TGTGCCAGCAGCCAAACTGATCTAGCGGGAGAGAAGTTCTTC

abundance: NA
d_gene: TRBD1
v_gene: TRBV28
j_gene: TRBJ1-5
CDR3aa: CASRGTGGLPYSNQPQHF
CDR3nt: TGTGCCAGCAGGGGTACAGGGGGCCTACCTTATAGCAATCAGCCCCAGCATTTT

abundance: NA
d_gene: TRBD1
v_gene: TRBV5-5
j_gene: TRBJ1-1
CDR3aa: CASSLQGARTTEAFF
CDR3nt: TGTGCCAGCAGCTTGCAGGGGGCGAGGACCACTGAAGCTTTCTTT

abundance: NA
d_gene: NA
v_gene: TRBV7-2
j_gene: TRBJ2-3
CDR3aa: CASSLRLAGLGTDTQYF
CDR3nt: TGTGCCAGCAGCTTAAGGCTTGCGGGATTGGGCACAGATACGCAGTATTTT

abundance: NA
d_gene: NA
v_gene: TRBV7-9
j_gene: TRBJ2-4
CDR3aa: CASSLGLAARAKNIQYF
CDR3nt: TGTGCCAGCAGCTTGGGATTAGCGGCCCGAGCCAAAAACATTCAGTACTTC

abundance: NA
d_gene: TRBD1
v_gene: TRBV7-6
j_gene: TRBJ1-1
CDR3aa: CASSLGTGQGLNTEAFF
CDR3nt: TGTGCCAGCAGCTTAGGGACCGGACAGGGGCTGAACACTGAAGCTTTCTTT

abundance: NA
d_gene: TRBD1
v_gene: TRBV9
j_gene: TRBJ1-3
CDR3aa: CASSKGQGARNTIYF
CDR3nt: TGTGCCAGCAGCAAGGGACAGGGGGCCCGAAACACCATATATTTT

abundance: NA
d_gene: TRBD2
v_gene: TRBV11-2
j_gene: TRBJ2-1
CDR3aa: CASSPRNSGSSDEQFF
CDR3nt: TGTGCCAGCAGCCCCCGTAATAGCGGGAGTTCGGATGAGCAGTTCTTC

abundance: NA
d_gene: TRBD1
v_gene: TRBV7-8
j_gene: TRBJ1-2
CDR3aa: CASSHTRAPGQANYGYTF
CDR3nt: TGTGCCAGCAGTCACACTCGAGCCCCGGGACAGGCTAACTATGGCTACACCTTC

abundance: few
d_gene: TRBD2
v_gene: TRBV11-2
j_gene: TRBJ2-1
CDR3aa: CASSWAGGYNEQFF
CDR3nt: TGTGCCAGCAGTTGGGCGGGAGGGTACAATGAGCAGTTCTTC

abundance: NA
d_gene: NA
v_gene: TRBV19
j_gene: TRBJ1-4
CDR3aa: CASSPRRGEKLFF
CDR3nt: TGTGCCAGTAGTCCCCGGAGAGGTGAAAAACTGTTTTTT

abundance: NA
d_gene: TRBD2
v_gene: TRBV19
j_gene: TRBJ2-2
CDR3aa: CASSSLAGGRAGELFF
CDR3nt: TGTGCCAGTAGTTCCCTAGCGGGAGGAAGGGCCGGGGAGCTGTTTTTT

abundance: once
d_gene: TRBD2
v_gene: TRBV11-2
j_gene: TRBJ2-1
CDR3aa: CASSPRLAGVYNEQFF
CDR3nt: TGTGCCAGCAGCCCAAGGCTAGCGGGAGTATACAATGAGCAGTTCTTC

abundance: NA
d_gene: NA
v_gene: TRBV6-1
j_gene: TRBJ2-7
CDR3aa: CASSEESFFGDYEQYF
CDR3nt: TGTGCCAGCAGTGAAGAGTCCTTCTTCGGAGACTACGAGCAGTACTTC

abundance: NA
d_gene: TRBD2
v_gene: TRBV5-1
j_gene: TRBJ2-5
CDR3aa: CASSLAGLAGGGETQYF
CDR3nt: TGCGCCAGCAGCTTGGCGGGACTAGCGGGAGGGGGAGAGACCCAGTACTTC

abundance: few
d_gene: NA
v_gene: TRBV6-1
j_gene: TRBJ2-1
CDR3aa: CASSEKEYNEQFF
CDR3nt: TGTGCCAGCAGTGAAAAGGAGTACAATGAGCAGTTCTTC

abundance: NA
d_gene: NA
v_gene: TRBV9
j_gene: TRBJ2-1
CDR3aa: CASSVAGTSSYNEQFF
CDR3nt: TGTGCCAGCAGCGTAGCGGGTACTAGCTCCTACAATGAGCAGTTCTTC

abundance: NA
d_gene: TRBD2
v_gene: TRBV5-4
j_gene: TRBJ2-1
CDR3aa: CASSSVAGGNEQFF
CDR3nt: TGTGCCAGCAGCTCCGTAGCGGGAGGCAATGAGCAGTTCTTC

abundance: NA
d_gene: NA
v_gene: TRBV18
j_gene: TRBJ1-2
CDR3aa: CASSPTQGIGYTF
CDR3nt: TGTGCCAGCTCACCGACCCAGGGTATCGGCTACACCTTC